This T cell receptor (beta chain) was sequenced during a study of blood T cell repertoires in COVID-19. Study summary: Donors in the United States, Italy and Spain gave samples during acute or convalescent COVID-19. T cells, B-cell-depleted T cells, or PBMCs provided the cDNA or gDNA that served as material.

Source study methods: Using reference gene primer amplification, nucleated cell counts were estimated. Profiling relied on immunoSEQ multiplex PCR, and the TCRdb table lists in-frame clones only, not all of them. That table furnishes V, J and clone size, whereas the DNA furnished D and trimming. The data hold 75,000 to 90,000 clones, with 91% observed a single time. There are 13 residues in the CDR3. Deletions cut 5 bases from V and 1 base from J, with 5 bases between. From germline, CDR1 is MNHEY and CDR2 SVGAGI. This TCR was recovered from a woman aged 45 to 65 in a cohort sampled during active COVID-19. The chain couples TRBV6-5 to TRBJ2-2; D ambiguous. The sequencing sample was made of peripheral blood. This chain's CDR3 is CASSTVNTGELFF. The CDR3 DNA follows: TGTGCCAGCAGTACAGTGAACACCGGGGAGCTGTTTTTT.